Sequencing of this T cell receptor (beta chain) was carried out in a study of beta chain features in type 1 diabetes. About the research overall: Age, gender and cell yields were similar between patients and healthy donors. Study results and limitations: Whether TCRB rearrangement is influenced by HLA type went unresolved here. Researchers report that Type 1 diabetes patients had moderately but significantly shorter TCRB CDR3s across all four CD4+ subsets.

A CD45RO/CCR7/CD25/CD127/CD95/CD27 panel sorted naive, central memory, regulatory and stem cell-like memory CD4+ cells. Per the germline V gene, CDR1 is LGHNA and CDR2 is YSLEER. With V trimmed by 1 base and J by 7 bases, 0 bases remained unmatched. The CDR3 consists of 12 residues. The entirety of the isolated RNA underwent reverse transcription, so expressed TCRB transcripts were sequenced. Naive, central memory and regulatory T cell samples yielded a few million reads on average. Produced via immunoSEQ multiplex PCR; TCRdb's table is partial and in-frame only. The sample carries roughly 180,000 clones, 7.8% recorded once. About this clone: Its antigen is still unknown.

The sample consisted of central memory CD4+ T cells from blood. This clonotype was obtained from a woman between 40 and 55 years old with type 1 diabetes. This sequence joins TRBV4-3 and TRBJ2-5, with 7 bases that match TRBD2. The CDR3 protein is CASSQAGGTQYF. CDR3 DNA: TGCGCCAGCAGCCAAGCGGGAGGGACCCAGTACTTC.